This T cell receptor (beta chain) was recovered during a study of shared clonotypes between healthy human individuals (TCRdb year 2020). Regarding the complete study: The cohort comprised two women and a few men aged 18 to 49 years. Per donor, three plates each were used for CD4 naive and CD4 memory, two for CD8 naive, and one for CD8 memory. The study deeply sequenced blood TCR repertoires of several healthy adults to estimate repertoire size and the extent of clonotype sharing between individuals. To increase sequencing depth and limit assay-specific biases, TCR repertoire library preparation and sequencing were carried out by different laboratories using diverse techniques. Between about 0.8 and 9.5 billion PBMCs per donor were obtained by leukapheresis.

The germline V gene gives CDR1 as MGHDK and CDR2 as SYGVNS. From cysteine to phenylalanine, the CDR3 is 15 amino acids long. The sequence is cut down to CDR3 DNA, 45 bases in frame from base 1. Trimming leaves V shorter by 4 bases and J shorter by 4 bases, with the junction holding 7 bases beyond the gene matches. Using the deep immunoSEQ assay, TCR CDR3 regions were amplified from genomic DNA by multiplex PCR. Genomic DNA extracted from each cell subset was distributed evenly over all wells of several immunoSEQ 96-well plates, and each plate served as one replicate. Each replicate PCR for sorted subsets received about 210 ng genomic DNA, equal to about 30,000 T cell genomes. The purified libraries were quantified using a Qubit 3.0 fluorometer, sized with a Bioanalyzer 2100, and then quantified again using the KAPA Library Quantification kit. Every immunoSEQ 96-well plate was sequenced on a dedicated single-read 150-cycle Illumina NextSeq 550 flow cell. As for the authors' bioinformatics: The immunoSEQ output contained only junctional sequences without quality scores, so filtering could not match that applied to full-length reads. Sequences were annotated with PyIR, a Python wrapper for IgBLAST v1.9, using IMGT germline references to assign V/J genes and CDR3. Reads were filtered out if the reads had weak V/J assignments (E-value above 1e-6), no CDR3, stop codons, out-of-frame junctions, or ambiguous translated residues. A V3J clonotype was defined by an identical inferred V gene, J gene, and CDR3 amino acid sequence. To compute the percentage overlap between repertoires, the number of shared unique clonotypes was divided by the size of the smaller repertoire. RTK rarefaction, the Chao1 estimator, and Recon v2.1 estimates of unobserved clonotypes were used to assess repertoire richness. For all TCRbeta clonotypes obtained by the gDNA method from several donors, generation probabilities were computed with OLGA. This is the immuneACCESS table as TCRdb keeps it, with only in-frame sequences that have V and J called. A part of the clones is gone; compared with another copy, unresolved V genes explain less than half, and the rest is unexplained. The V and J calls and clone size are taken from that table; D and trimming were inferred from the DNA. This sample has 1.5 million to 2.5 million clones in its table, and less than 95% of those were observed once. 1.2% of the sample is taken by the ten largest.

Remarks on this clone: The antigen it binds to is not known. Base qualities are not recorded, but no much larger clone differs from it by a single base.

Paper-wide results and their limitations: Incomplete sequencing was indicated by rarefaction of sorted-subset datasets, despite the large sequencing depth. The genetic and exposure-history diversity represented was limited by the small number of donors. Pairwise subsampling indicated that sequencing depth was expected to affect the degree of clonotype sharing among donors. Across a handful of donors, about 5.2% of naive CD4, roughly 3.4% of naive CD8, roughly 2.3% of memory CD4, and 0.4% of memory CD8 clonotypes were shared. Compared with non-shared clonotypes, the clonotypes found in all four sorted-subset donors had higher generation probabilities. Naive subsets generally had larger estimated clonotype richness than memory subsets did. Sampling was limited to blood, and TCR repertoires in tissue likely differ from TCR repertoires in blood.

CD8 naive samples were CD45RO-negative cells positively selected for CCR7, giving a CD45RA+CCR7+ population that excluded TemRA cells. Donors were healthy HIV-negative adults with no recently reported acute infections or vaccinations. Only Caucasian adults living in Nashville, Tennessee, USA were represented among the donors. Blood was obtained by leukapheresis, after which PBMCs were separated by Ficoll-Histopaque density gradient centrifugation and cryopreserved in liquid nitrogen vapor phase. Analytical flow cytometry was used to check the purity and quantity of each magnetically sorted T cell population. Each sorted fraction had its genomic DNA isolated and then quantified by UV absorbance on a Nanodrop 2000c.

The chain is made from TRBV25-1 and TRBJ1-2, with 9 junctional bases fitting TRBD1. The receptor comes from a man between 18 and 29 years old in good health. The sequenced sample consisted of naive CD8+ T cells sorted from blood. The cell subset or site label on this specimen signifies: CD45RA+CCR7+. The CDR3 is CASSVPKGQGYGYTF. The nucleotide sequence reads as follows: TGTGCCAGCAGTGTCCCGAAGGGACAGGGCTATGGCTACACCTTC.